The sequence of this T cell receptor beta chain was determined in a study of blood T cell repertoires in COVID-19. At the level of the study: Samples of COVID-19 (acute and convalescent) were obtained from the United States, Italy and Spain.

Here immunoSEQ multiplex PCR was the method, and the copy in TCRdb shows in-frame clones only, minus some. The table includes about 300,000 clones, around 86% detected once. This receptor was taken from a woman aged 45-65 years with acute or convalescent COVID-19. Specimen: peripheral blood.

The CDR3 bases are TGTGCCAGCAGCCGCAGACTAGAATCCGAGCAGTACTTC. Protein sequence: CASSRRLESEQYF. The gene calls are TRBV11-3 and TRBJ2-7; a possible D gene is TRBD2 (6 bases). V was clipped by 5 bases and J by 6 bases, with 14 bases between them. The CDR3 totals 13 residues. The germline gives CDR1 SGHNT, CDR2 YENEEA.